This T cell receptor beta chain was sequenced for a study of a mutant IDH1 vaccine in newly diagnosed glioma. Time point given: week 47, end of study. Every vaccination contained 300 ug of the mutant IDH1 20-mer peptide and was paired with topical imiquimod. Comment on this clone: Its antigen remains unknown.

Some clones are missing from TCRdb's copy, which holds only in-frame ones; the method was immunoSEQ multiplex PCR. The sample consists of approximately 34,000 clones, roughly 90% of them appearing once. Germline V gene sequence: CDR1 ENHRY, CDR2 SYGVKD. V shed 0 bases and J shed 4 bases, with 2 bases lying between them. The CDR3 is 12 amino acids. The chain uses TRBV10-3 and TRBJ2-3; D not resolved. The receptor was isolated from a man between 35 and 55 years old with glioma. The input for sequencing was PBMCs, taken from a glioma patient whose treatment included an IDH1 peptide vaccine. The DNA for the CDR3 is TGTGCCATCAGTGAGTCAGCAGATACGCAGTATTTT. This translates into CAISESADTQYF.